These 8 T cell receptor beta chains came from one sample sequenced in a study of CD8 T cells in Susac syndrome. When the RNA was reverse transcribed, random hexamers were used with an input of roughly 0.45 to 1 ug. MiXCR was run by TCRdb on the immunoSEQ multiplex PCR reads, yielding one entry per CDR3 protein. The sample includes about 180,000 distinct CDR3 sequences, about 95% of them seen just once. The sample comprised CD8+ T cells from PBMCs. The receptors derive from a human donor with multiple sclerosis.

J is TRBJ2-3 and V is TRBV25-1; tentative D call: TRBD1 (5 bases). Germline lookup yields CDR1 MGHDK and CDR2 SYGVNS. The CDR3 runs 15 residues. Trimming shortened V by 2 bases and J by 8 bases, and 17 bases separated the two germline ends. CDR3 bases: TGTGCCAGCAGTGAAGGTCCACTACGGCAGGGTACGCAGTATTTT. It encodes CASSEGPLRQGTQYF.

Only one count was recorded for this clonotype. The J gene is TRBJ2-7, the V gene TRBV2; 9 nucleotides match TRBD2. V lost 6 bases and J lost 1; bases outside the gene matches: 7. Looked up from germline, CDR1 is SNHLY and CDR2 is FYNNEI. The CDR3 length is 15 residues. The CDR3 here is CASRVASGASYEQYF. In DNA, the CDR3 is TGTGCCAGCAGGGTGGCTAGCGGGGCTTCCTACGAGCAGTACTTC.

This chain uses TRBV20-1 with TRBJ1-1, with D possibly being TRBD1 (6 bases). Germline V gene sequence: CDR1 DFQATT, CDR2 SNEGSKA (reference sequence). This CDR3 has 14 residues. Between the trimmed V and J ends, which lost 6 bases and 4 bases, there was a span of 18 bases. The CDR3 spells CSAATAQGSTEAFF. CDR3 bases: TGCAGTGCAGCCACGGCACAGGGTAGCACTGAAGCTTTCTTT.

The gene calls are TRBV11-1 and TRBJ2-2, with 8 bases aligning to TRBD1. The V gene end was trimmed by 3 bases and the J gene end by 3 bases; junction bases not matched to a gene: 18. Germline lookup yields CDR1 SGHAT and CDR2 FQDESV (reference sequence). This CDR3 region has 20 residues. For the CDR3, the DNA is TGTGCCAGCAGCTTCCCGGGCGGAAAACGACAGGGGAGAGACACCGGGGAGCTGTTTTTT. This codes for CASSFPGGKRQGRDTGELFF.

The chain recombines TRBV5-6 with TRBJ2-7; D is possibly TRBD2 (5 bases). This CDR3 has 14 amino acids. CDR1 is SGHDT, CDR2 YYEEEE, per germline. V gave up 0 bases and J gave up 4 bases, with 11 bases separating them. CDR3 sequence: CASSLGAPGYEQYF. The CDR3, as DNA: TGTGCCAGCAGCTTGGGGGCTCCGGGATACGAGCAGTACTTC.

This clonotype was seen only once. The genes are TRBV11-2 and TRBJ2-1; tentatively, D is TRBD2 (5 bases). Trimming pared 5 bases from V and 0 bases from J, leaving 14 bases between. This CDR3 spans 16 amino acids. Germline V lookup: CDR1 SGHAT, CDR2 FQNNGV. CDR3 protein: CASSLRGAYSYNEQFF. In DNA, the CDR3 is TGTGCCAGCAGCCTCCGGGGAGCGTACTCCTACAATGAGCAGTTCTTC.

The chain uses TRBV20-1 and TRBJ2-7, with a weak D call TRBD2 (6 bases). V shed 6 bases and J shed 2 bases, with 14 bases lying between them. Per the germline V gene, CDR1 is DFQATT and CDR2 is SNEGSKA (reference sequence). The CDR3 has 13 residues. The chain's CDR3 is CSAQVGLTYEQYF. The CDR3 bases are TGCAGTGCCCAGGTGGGACTTACCTACGAGCAGTACTTC.

The V and J genes are TRBV2 and TRBJ1-2; 8 bases are shared with TRBD1. The trim removed 6 bases at V and 4 bases at J, leaving 7 bases unmatched. Germline V lookup: CDR1 SNHLY, CDR2 FYNNEI. The CDR3 has 14 residues. CDR3 sequence reads: CASRGTGVSYGYTF. CDR3 DNA sequence: TGTGCCAGCAGGGGGACAGGTGTCTCCTATGGCTACACCTTC.